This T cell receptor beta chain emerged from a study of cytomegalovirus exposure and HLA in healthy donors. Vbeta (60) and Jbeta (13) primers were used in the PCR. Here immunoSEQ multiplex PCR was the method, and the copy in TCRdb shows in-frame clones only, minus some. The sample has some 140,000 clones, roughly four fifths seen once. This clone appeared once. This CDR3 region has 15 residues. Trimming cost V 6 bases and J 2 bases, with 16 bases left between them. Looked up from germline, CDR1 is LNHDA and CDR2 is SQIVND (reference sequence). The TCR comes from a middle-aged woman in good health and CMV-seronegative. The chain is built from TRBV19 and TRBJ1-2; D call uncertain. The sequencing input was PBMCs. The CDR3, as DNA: TGTGCCAGTAGGCAGGCGCACACCGAAAACTATGGCTACACCTTC. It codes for CASRQAHTENYGYTF.